This T cell receptor beta chain comes out of a study of blood T cell repertoires in COVID-19. Study at large: Nucleic acid was either cDNA or gDNA, and it came from T cells, B-cell-depleted T cells, or PBMCs.

Authors' analysis steps: Reference gene primer amplification in the assay estimated nucleated cell counts. The method was immunoSEQ multiplex PCR; TCRdb's version includes in-frame clones alone and lacks a portion of them. V and J calls and clone size come straight from that table; D and trimming were deduced from the DNA. The data contain hundreds of thousands of clones, 80% to 90% of them singletons. The germline gives CDR1 SNHLY, CDR2 FYNNEI. This CDR3 is built from 14 residues. V was clipped by 5 bases and J by 2 bases; unmatched bases: 4. The sequencing sample was made of peripheral blood. The receptor was derived from a man younger than 35 with COVID-19, enrolled during active disease. The genes are TRBV2 and TRBJ1-1, with TRBD1 matching over 8 bases. CDR3 DNA: TGTGCCAGCAGTCTACAGGGGGGAAACACTGAAGCTTTCTTT. The encoded protein is CASSLQGGNTEAFF.